The present entry profiles one T cell receptor (beta chain) with its context. Its antigen is as yet unknown. The data derive from a study of beta chain features in type 1 diabetes. There are 15 residues in the CDR3. V was trimmed by 0 bases and J by 2 bases, leaving 10 bases between them. Germline assignment: CDR1 SGHAT and CDR2 FQNNGV. Overall study findings and caveats: Naive, central memory and regulatory TCRB repertoires appeared more similar among patients than healthy donors. TCRB CDR3s were moderately but significantly shorter in Type 1 diabetes patients in all four CD4+ subsets.

The study reverse transcribed the entire isolated RNA, so it sequenced expressed TCRB transcripts. Here immunoSEQ multiplex PCR was the method, and the copy in TCRdb shows in-frame clones only, minus some. The table records 350,000 to 450,000 clones, around 13% of them present only once. Sequences were obtained from naive CD4+ T cells from blood. This chain joins TRBV11-2 and TRBJ1-2; weak D call: TRBD1 (6 bases). The sequence was obtained from a woman aged 18-29 years with type 1 diabetes. The CDR3 protein is CASSLEDRPNYGYTF. The CDR3 DNA is TGTGCCAGCAGCTTAGAAGACAGGCCCAACTATGGCTACACCTTC.